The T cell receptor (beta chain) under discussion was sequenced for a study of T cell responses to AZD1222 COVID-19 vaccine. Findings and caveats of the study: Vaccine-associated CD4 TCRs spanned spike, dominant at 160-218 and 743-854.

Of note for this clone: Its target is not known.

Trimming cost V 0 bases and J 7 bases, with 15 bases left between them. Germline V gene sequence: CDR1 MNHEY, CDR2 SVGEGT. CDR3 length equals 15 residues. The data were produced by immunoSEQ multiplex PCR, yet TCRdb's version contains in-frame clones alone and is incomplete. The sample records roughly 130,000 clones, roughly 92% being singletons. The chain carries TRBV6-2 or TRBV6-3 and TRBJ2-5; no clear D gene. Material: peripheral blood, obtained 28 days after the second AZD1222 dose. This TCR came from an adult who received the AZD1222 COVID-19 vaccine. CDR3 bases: TGTGCCAGCAGTTACTCGCAGCTAGGAATCGGGACCCAGTACTTC. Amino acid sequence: CASSYSQLGIGTQYF.